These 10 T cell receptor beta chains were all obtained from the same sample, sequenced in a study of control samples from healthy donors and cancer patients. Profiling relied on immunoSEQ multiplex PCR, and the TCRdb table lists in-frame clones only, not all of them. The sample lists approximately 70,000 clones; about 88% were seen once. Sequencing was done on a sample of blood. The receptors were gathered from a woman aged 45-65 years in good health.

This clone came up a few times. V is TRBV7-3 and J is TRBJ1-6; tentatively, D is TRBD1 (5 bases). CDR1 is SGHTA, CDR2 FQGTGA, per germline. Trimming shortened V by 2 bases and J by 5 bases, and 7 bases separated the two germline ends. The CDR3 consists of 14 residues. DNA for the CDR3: TGTGCCAGCAGCTTACAGGGCGATAATTCACCCCTCCACTTT. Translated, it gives CASSLQGDNSPLHF.

DNA for the CDR3: TGCAGCGTCGGACTAGCGGGAGGGTCCTACAATGAGCAGTTCTTC. This encodes CSVGLAGGSYNEQFF. V is TRBV29-1 and J is TRBJ2-1; 15 bases align to TRBD2. Germline values: CDR1 SQVTM, CDR2 ANQGSEA. The trim removed 6 bases at V and 1 base at J, leaving 1 base unmatched. The length of the CDR3 is 15 residues.

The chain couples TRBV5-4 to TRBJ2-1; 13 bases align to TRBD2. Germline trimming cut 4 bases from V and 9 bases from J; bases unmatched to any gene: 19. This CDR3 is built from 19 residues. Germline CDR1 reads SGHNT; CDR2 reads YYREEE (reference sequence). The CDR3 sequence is CASSRGLAGNTASTGEQFF. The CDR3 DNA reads TGTGCCAGCAGCAGGGGACTAGCGGGAAACACCGCAAGCACCGGTGAGCAGTTCTTC. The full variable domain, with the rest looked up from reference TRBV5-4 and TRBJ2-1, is ETGVTQSPTHLIKTRGQQVTLRCSSQSGHNTVSWYQQALGQGPQFIFQYYREEENGRGNFPPRFSGLQFPNYSSELNVNALELDDSALYLCASSRGLAGNTASTGEQFFGPGTRLTVL.

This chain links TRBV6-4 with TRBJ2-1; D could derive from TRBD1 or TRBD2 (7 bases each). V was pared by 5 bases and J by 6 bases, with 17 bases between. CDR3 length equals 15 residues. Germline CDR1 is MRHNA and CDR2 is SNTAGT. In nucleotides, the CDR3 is TGTGCCAGCAGTTCACACCAGGGGGGGGGCAATGAGCAGTTCTTC. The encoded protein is CASSSHQGGGNEQFF.

The CDR3 nucleotides are TGTGCCAGCAGTTTCCAGGGGCTCTACGAGCAGTACTTC. Residues: CASSFQGLYEQYF. This chain uses TRBV12-3 or TRBV12-4 with TRBJ2-7; maybe TRBD1 (6 bases). The germline V and J ends were trimmed by 3 bases and 3 bases, with 9 bases remaining between them. The CDR3 spans 13 residues.

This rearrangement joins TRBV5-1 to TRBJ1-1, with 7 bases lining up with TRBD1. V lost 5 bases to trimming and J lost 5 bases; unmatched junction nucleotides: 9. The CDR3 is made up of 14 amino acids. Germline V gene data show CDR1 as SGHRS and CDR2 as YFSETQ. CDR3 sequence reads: CASRTGKGETEAFF. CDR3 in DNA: TGCGCCAGCAGGACAGGGAAGGGTGAAACTGAAGCTTTCTTT.

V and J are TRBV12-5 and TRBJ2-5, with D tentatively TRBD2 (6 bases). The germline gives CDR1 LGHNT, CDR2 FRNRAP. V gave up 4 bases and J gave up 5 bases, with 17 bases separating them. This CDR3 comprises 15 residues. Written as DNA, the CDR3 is TGTGCTAGTGGTTATAGTAGCGGACGAGGGGAGACCCAGTACTTC. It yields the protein CASGYSSGRGETQYF.

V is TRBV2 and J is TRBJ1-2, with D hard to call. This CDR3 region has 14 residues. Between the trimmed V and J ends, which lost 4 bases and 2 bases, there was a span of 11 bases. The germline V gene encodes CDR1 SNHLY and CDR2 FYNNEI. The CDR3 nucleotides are TGTGCCAGCAGTGGGGTGACACCGAACTATGGCTACACCTTC. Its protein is CASSGVTPNYGYTF.

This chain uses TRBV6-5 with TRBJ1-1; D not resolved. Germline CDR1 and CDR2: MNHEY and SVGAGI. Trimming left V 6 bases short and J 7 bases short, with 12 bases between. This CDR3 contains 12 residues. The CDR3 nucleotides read TGTGCCAGCAGCTCCAATCAGGTTGAAGCTTTCTTT. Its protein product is CASSSNQVEAFF.

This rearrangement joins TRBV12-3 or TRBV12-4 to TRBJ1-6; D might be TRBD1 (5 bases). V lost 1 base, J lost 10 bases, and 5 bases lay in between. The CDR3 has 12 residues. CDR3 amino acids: CASSLEGSPLHF. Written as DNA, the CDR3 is TGTGCCAGCAGTTTAGAGGGGTCACCCCTCCACTTT.